These 30 T cell receptor beta chains originate from one sample sequenced in a study of blood T cell repertoires in COVID-19. Clones were read by immunoSEQ multiplex PCR, and TCRdb kept only the in-frame ones, dropping some. The data hold around 110,000 clones, with around four fifths observed a single time. Sequencing used peripheral blood. Source of these receptors: a man between 65 and 85 years old with acute or convalescent COVID-19.

CDR3 sequence: CASSQDSSYEQYF. CDR3 nucleotide sequence: TGTGCCAGCAGCCAAGACTCCAGCTACGAGCAGTACTTC. The rearrangement links TRBV3-1 (or the pseudogene TRBV3-2) to TRBJ2-7; D remains unclear. Germline V gene lookup returns CDR1 LGHDT and CDR2 YNNKEL (reference sequence). The CDR3 sequence is 13 residues long. V was trimmed by 0 bases and J by 3 bases, leaving 6 bases between them.

This chain joins TRBV7-9 and TRBJ2-3; a weak D match, TRBD1 (6 bases). The CDR3 totals 15 residues. Germline V lookup: CDR1 SEHNR, CDR2 FQNEAQ (reference sequence). V lost 2 bases to trimming and J lost 4 bases, with 13 bases between them. CDR3 bases: TGTGCCAGCAGCTTAACAGGGAAGGGAGCAGATACGCAGTATTTT. Translated, it gives CASSLTGKGADTQYF.

This chain uses TRBV11-3 with TRBJ2-3; tentatively, D is TRBD2 (6 bases). The germline gives CDR1 SGHNT, CDR2 YENEEA. Deletions cut 5 bases from V and 5 bases from J, with 11 bases between. The CDR3 runs to 13 residues. DNA for the CDR3: TGTGCCAGCAGCCGGGGGAATAAAGATACGCAGTATTTT. Amino acid sequence: CASSRGNKDTQYF. Variable domain in full (rest from reference TRBV11-3 and TRBJ2-3): EAGVVQSPRYKIIEKKQPVAFWCNPISGHNTLYWYLQNLGQGPELLIRYENEEAVDDSQLPKDRFSAERLKGVDSTLKIQPAELGDSAVYLCASSRGNKDTQYFGPGTRLTVL.

This clone was observed a few times. The chain recombines TRBV6-6 with TRBJ1-5; 8 bases are a match to TRBD1. Germline V gene lookup returns CDR1 MNHNY and CDR2 SVGAGI (reference sequence). The CDR3 is 15 amino acids. J lost 2 bases, V lost 5 bases, and 5 bases had no gene match. CDR3 coding DNA: TGTGCCAGCAGTCTCGGACAGGGCCGCAATCAGCCCCAGCATTTT. Its translation is CASSLGQGRNQPQHF.

The rearrangement uses TRBV27 and TRBJ2-1; 9 bases are shared with TRBD2. J was trimmed by 7 bases and V by 7 bases; bases with no gene match: 17. The CDR3 runs to 17 residues. Germline CDR1 is MNHEY and CDR2 is SMNVEV (reference sequence). The CDR3 loop reads CASTPSLGTSSENEQFF. The CDR3 bases are TGTGCCAGCACCCCGTCGCTGGGGACTAGCTCTGAAAATGAGCAGTTCTTC.

This clone was picked up one time. The CDR3 nucleotides read TGTGGATCTAGCGGTTACAATGAGCAGTTCTTC. This translates into CGSSGYNEQFF. This chain joins TRBV30 and TRBJ2-1; 7 bases align to TRBD2. Germline CDR1 reads GTSNPN; CDR2 reads SVGIG (reference sequence). This CDR3 is built from 11 residues.

V is TRBV9 and J is TRBJ2-1; D may be TRBD2 (6 bases). Trimming cost V 0 bases and J 2 bases, with 9 bases left between them. CDR3 length: 15 residues. Germline CDR1 and CDR2: SGDLS and YYNGEE. The CDR3, as DNA: TGTGCCAGCAGCGTAGATAGCGGACCCTACAATGAGCAGTTCTTC. Protein sequence: CASSVDSGPYNEQFF.

This clone was picked up one time. The chain employs TRBV19 and TRBJ2-7; tentative D call: TRBD1 (6 bases). The CDR3 is 14 residues long. V was clipped by 1 base and J by 4 bases, with 11 bases between them. Germline V gene lookup returns CDR1 LNHDA and CDR2 SQIVND (reference sequence). CDR3: CASSIALGQYEQYF. CDR3 nucleotide sequence: TGTGCCAGTAGTATAGCCCTAGGACAGTACGAGCAGTACTTC.

The chain carries TRBV11-2 and TRBJ2-3; 11 nucleotides agree with TRBD2. After removal of 7 bases from V and 7 bases from J, the junction contained 7 bases not matched to a gene. Germline values: CDR1 SGHAT, CDR2 FQNNGV. This CDR3 spans 14 amino acids. The CDR3 protein is CASTFSGGAYTQYF. CDR3 in DNA: TGTGCCAGCACCTTTAGCGGGGGGGCCTATACGCAGTATTTT.

The V call is TRBV6-1, the J call TRBJ1-5, with a possible D match to TRBD1 (5 bases). Germline CDR1 is MNHNS and CDR2 is SASEGT. V lost 0 bases to trimming and J lost 6 bases, with 9 bases between them. This CDR3 spans 14 amino acids. CDR3 coding DNA: TGTGCCAGCAGTGAAGCGGGCCAGGGTCAGCCCCAGCATTTT. It translates to CASSEAGQGQPQHF.

The chain has TRBV5-1 and TRBJ2-7; TRBD2 matches at 14 bases. The V gene's germline CDR1 is SGHRS and CDR2 YFSETQ. V trimming: 2 bases; J trimming: 0 bases; junction bases outside the gene matches: 7. The CDR3 extends over 18 amino acids. CDR3 sequence reads: CASSFGTSGSGFSYEQYF. In nucleotides, the CDR3 is TGCGCCAGCAGCTTTGGGACTAGCGGGAGTGGGTTCTCCTACGAGCAGTACTTC.

The rearrangement links TRBV19 to TRBJ2-5; the D gene is possibly TRBD2 (6 bases). The germline V and J ends were trimmed by 9 bases and 5 bases, with 19 bases remaining between them. This CDR3 contains 14 residues. Germline V gene lookup returns CDR1 LNHDA and CDR2 SQIVND (reference sequence). The CDR3 spells CASRPGGSRETQYF. CDR3 DNA: TGTGCCAGCCGCCCCGGGGGTTCGAGGGAGACCCAGTACTTC.

The gene calls are TRBV9 and TRBJ2-2; 8 nucleotides agree with TRBD2. Germline V gives CDR1 SGDLS, CDR2 YYNGEE. The V and J ends lost 5 bases and 6 bases, in that order; junction bases with no gene match: 12. The CDR3 spans 16 residues. CDR3 in amino acids: CASSAGGASLSGELFF. CDR3 DNA: TGTGCCAGCAGTGCGGGGGGCGCATCTCTTTCCGGGGAGCTGTTTTTT.

The chain employs TRBV30 and TRBJ1-1; the D gene is possibly TRBD1 (5 bases). The CDR3 is 13 amino acids. CDR1 is GTSNPN and CDR2 is SVGIG in the germline V gene (reference sequence). V was pared by 4 bases and J by 4 bases, with 13 bases between. The CDR3 region is CAWNIRRGTEAFF. Here the CDR3 DNA reads TGTGCCTGGAATATTCGGAGGGGCACTGAAGCTTTCTTT. Supplemented by reference TRBV30 and TRBJ1-1, the full variable domain reads SQTIHQWPATLVQPVGSPLSLECTVEGTSNPNLYWYRQAAGRGLQLLFYSVGIGQISSEVPQNLSASRPQDRQFILSSKKLLLSDSGFYLCAWNIRRGTEAFFGQGTRLTVV.

CDR3: CASSLLGSQEYQPQHF. The CDR3 bases are TGTGCCAGCAGTTTATTGGGCAGCCAAGAGTATCAGCCCCAGCATTTT. This rearrangement joins TRBV28 to TRBJ1-5; no firm D call. Germline V gene lookup returns CDR1 MDHEN and CDR2 SYDVKM. CDR3 length equals 16 residues. V was pared by 1 base and J by 5 bases, with 15 bases between.

The V gene is TRBV30, the J gene TRBJ1-1; TRBD1 matches 8 bases. The germline CDR1 and CDR2 sequences are GTSNPN and SVGIG (reference sequence). With V trimmed by 5 bases and J by 8 bases, 7 bases remained unmatched. The CDR3 is 12 amino acids. DNA for the CDR3: TGTGCCTGGGACAGGGGCCCGCAGGAAGCTTTCTTT. It yields the protein CAWDRGPQEAFF.

This chain uses TRBV7-9 with TRBJ1-3; 8 bases map to TRBD1. This CDR3 is built from 13 residues. Germline-derived CDR1 and CDR2 are SEHNR and FQNEAQ (reference sequence). With V trimmed by 5 bases and J by 11 bases, 8 bases remained unmatched. CDR3 protein: CASSLDRVGAIYF. The CDR3 nucleotides are TGTGCCAGCAGCCTGGACAGGGTAGGCGCCATATATTTT.

The chain has TRBV5-4 and TRBJ2-4; D unresolved. This CDR3 contains 16 residues. Trimming removed 1 base from V and 0 bases from J, with 11 bases in between. Germline-derived CDR1 and CDR2 are SGHNT and YYREEE (reference sequence). Here the CDR3 reads CASSLSTDLAKNIQYF. The CDR3 nucleotides are TGTGCCAGCAGCTTGAGTACAGACCTAGCCAAAAACATTCAGTACTTC.

The chain has TRBV28 and TRBJ1-1; D unresolved. The CDR3 has 12 residues. Germline CDR1 is MDHEN and CDR2 is SYDVKM. V was cut by 8 bases and J by 6 bases, with 13 bases left in between. The CDR3, as DNA: TGTGCCAGCGCCGGGGTAATTTCTGAAGCTTTCTTT. Translated: CASAGVISEAFF.

The CDR3 region has the DNA TGTGCCAGCAGTTCTAGGGATACGCAGTATTTT. Its translation is CASSSRDTQYF. J is TRBJ2-3 and V is TRBV6-6; no definite D call. Trimming removed 4 bases from V and 6 bases from J, with 5 bases in between. Germline V gene lookup returns CDR1 MNHNY and CDR2 SVGAGI (reference sequence). The CDR3 spans 11 residues.

The chain has TRBV30 and TRBJ2-7; 8 bases are shared with TRBD2. V lost 3 bases to trimming and J lost 2 bases; unmatched junction nucleotides: 6. Per the germline V gene, CDR1 is GTSNPN and CDR2 is SVGIG (reference sequence). The CDR3 length is 14 residues. CDR3 sequence reads: CAWSERGRTYEQYF. The DNA of the CDR3 is TGTGCCTGGAGCGAGCGGGGGCGAACCTACGAGCAGTACTTC. Full variable domain (outside the CDR3, taken from reference TRBV30 and TRBJ2-7): SQTIHQWPATLVQPVGSPLSLECTVEGTSNPNLYWYRQAAGRGLQLLFYSVGIGQISSEVPQNLSASRPQDRQFILSSKKLLLSDSGFYLCAWSERGRTYEQYFGPGTRLTVT.

The CDR3 nucleotides read TGCGCCAGCAGCGCTACCTTAGGAGATTTTGGAAACACCATATATTTT. Its protein is CASSATLGDFGNTIYF. The chain recombines TRBV5-1 with TRBJ1-3; unclear D gene. This CDR3 comprises 16 residues. Germline CDR1 reads SGHRS; CDR2 reads YFSETQ. Trimming took 4 bases from V and 3 from J, leaving 17 bases between them.

The gene calls are TRBV2 and TRBJ2-1; 8 bases agree with TRBD2. The J segment lost 5 bases and the V segment lost 2 bases, leaving 5 bases of the junction unmatched. CDR1 is SNHLY, CDR2 FYNNEI, per germline. There are 15 residues in the CDR3. CDR3 loop: CASSEPGLGDNEQFF. CDR3 DNA: TGTGCCAGCAGTGAACCGGGACTAGGGGACAATGAGCAGTTCTTC.

The chain joins TRBV18 to TRBJ2-7; 7 bases are a match to TRBD1. The CDR3 consists of 14 residues. V lost 2 bases to trimming and J lost 2 bases; unmatched junction nucleotides: 3. CDR1 and CDR2 (germline): KGHSH, LQKENI. As DNA, the CDR3 is TGTGCCAGCTCACCAAGGCAGGGGGCCTACGAGCAGTACTTC. Its protein is CASSPRQGAYEQYF.

This chain links TRBV9 with TRBJ1-4, with TRBD1 as a possible D gene (5 bases). Germline CDR1 is SGDLS and CDR2 is YYNGEE. This CDR3 is 15 amino acids long. The ends were cut back, 3 bases at V and 6 bases at J, with 15 bases in the middle. CDR3 protein: CASSDYRTQDEKLFF. For the CDR3, the DNA is TGTGCCAGCAGCGACTACAGGACCCAGGATGAAAAACTGTTTTTT.

The J gene is TRBJ1-4, the V gene TRBV5-8, with 8 bases matching TRBD1. Looked up from germline, CDR1 is SGHTS and CDR2 is YDEGEE. Trimming at V came to 3 bases and at J to 7 bases, leaving 8 bases not matched to a gene. This CDR3 has 15 amino acids. This CDR3 is CASSWGRDRREKLFF. CDR3 DNA sequence: TGTGCCAGCAGCTGGGGCCGGGACAGGCGTGAAAAACTGTTTTTT.

The chain joins TRBV5-1 to TRBJ1-2, with 9 nucleotides matching TRBD1. The CDR3 has 14 amino acids. The germline V gene encodes CDR1 SGHRS and CDR2 YFSETQ. V lost 0 bases, J lost 10 bases, and 7 bases stayed unmatched. CDR3 sequence: CASSLDRGQGAYTF. DNA for the CDR3: TGCGCCAGCAGCTTGGATCGGGGACAGGGTGCCTACACCTTC.

V and J are TRBV29-1 and TRBJ1-1; perhaps TRBD1 as D (6 bases). Deletions cut 4 bases from V and 1 base from J, with 13 bases between. The germline CDR1 and CDR2 sequences are SQVTM and ANQGSEA. The CDR3 covers 14 residues. As DNA, the CDR3 is TGCAGCGTTGGGGCAGGGGCCCAGAACACTGAAGCTTTCTTT. It codes for CSVGAGAQNTEAFF.

This CDR3 reads CASSLQGSAGYTF. CDR3 coding DNA: TGTGCCAGCAGCTTGCAGGGGTCGGCTGGCTACACCTTC. The J gene is TRBJ1-2, the V gene TRBV5-6, with D tentatively TRBD1 (6 bases). V lost 1 base and J lost 7, with 11 bases in between. Germline V gives CDR1 SGHDT, CDR2 YYEEEE. The CDR3 is 13 amino acids.

The V call is TRBV6-6, the J call TRBJ1-5; D gene unclear. The CDR3 contains 14 residues. Between the trimmed V and J ends, which lost 0 bases and 2 bases, there was a span of 5 bases. Germline lookup yields CDR1 MNHNY and CDR2 SVGAGI (reference sequence). Here the CDR3 reads CASSYSGGNQPQHF. The CDR3 DNA is TGTGCCAGCAGTTACTCGGGCGGCAATCAGCCCCAGCATTTT.